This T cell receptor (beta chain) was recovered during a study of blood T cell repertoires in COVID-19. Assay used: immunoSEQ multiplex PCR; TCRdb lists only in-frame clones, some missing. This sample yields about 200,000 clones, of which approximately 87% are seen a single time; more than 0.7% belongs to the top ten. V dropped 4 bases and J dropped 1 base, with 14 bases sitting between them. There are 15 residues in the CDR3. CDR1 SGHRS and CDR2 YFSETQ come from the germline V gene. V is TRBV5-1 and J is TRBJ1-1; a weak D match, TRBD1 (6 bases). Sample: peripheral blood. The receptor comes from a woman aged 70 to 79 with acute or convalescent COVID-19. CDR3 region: CASSVGGYQNTEAFF. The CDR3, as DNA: TGCGCCAGCAGCGTAGGGGGTTACCAGAACACTGAAGCTTTCTTT.